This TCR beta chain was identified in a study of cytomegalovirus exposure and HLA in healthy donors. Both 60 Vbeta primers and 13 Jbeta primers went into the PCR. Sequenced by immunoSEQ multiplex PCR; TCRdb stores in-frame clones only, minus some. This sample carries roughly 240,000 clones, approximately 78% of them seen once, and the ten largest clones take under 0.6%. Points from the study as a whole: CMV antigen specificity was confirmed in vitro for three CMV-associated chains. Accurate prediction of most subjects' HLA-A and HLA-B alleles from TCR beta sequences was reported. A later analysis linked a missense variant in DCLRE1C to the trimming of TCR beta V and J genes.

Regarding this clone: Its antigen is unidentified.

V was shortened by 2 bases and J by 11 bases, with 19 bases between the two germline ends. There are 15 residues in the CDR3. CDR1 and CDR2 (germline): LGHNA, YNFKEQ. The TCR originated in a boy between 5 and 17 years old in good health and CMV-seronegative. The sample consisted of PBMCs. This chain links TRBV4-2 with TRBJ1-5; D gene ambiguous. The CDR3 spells CASSQSRVADSAQHF. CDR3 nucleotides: TGTGCCAGCAGCCAAAGCCGAGTGGCAGACTCAGCCCAGCATTTT.